This T cell receptor (beta chain) was sequenced in a study of T cell clonality in common variable immunodeficiency. Each donor provided about 5 to 9 ml of heparinized whole blood. Findings and caveats of the study: Compared with controls, CVID subjects had fewer shared TCRbeta clones. Compared with healthy controls, CVID subjects showed increased TCRbeta clonality, mostly in about a third. Common variable immunodeficiency TCR beta sequences reportedly had fewer deletions and N-nucleotide insertions.

Measured with immunoSEQ multiplex PCR; TCRdb has only the in-frame clones, and not every one. Observed in the sample are approximately 57,000 clones, none of them singletons. This clone was picked up many times. Its antigen is still unknown. Mismatch with germline at one junction end may stem from a read error. The origin of this receptor is a person aged 18-70 years in good health. Specimen: peripheral blood mononuclear cells.

The covered CDR3 bases are TGCGCCAGCAGCCAAGATGGGGGCAGGGGAAATAATGAAAAA. Its translation is CASSQDGGRGNNEK. The whole CDR3 reads CASSQDGGRGNNEKLFF. The chain uses TRBV4-2 and TRBJ1-4; weak D call: TRBD1 (6 bases). The CDR3 is cut off 3 residues early in the read; its end comes from the germline J gene. Germline V gene lookup returns CDR1 LGHNA and CDR2 YNFKEQ. There are 17 residues in the CDR3.